This is a list of T cell receptor beta chains from one sample in a study of T cell responses to AZD1222 COVID-19 vaccine. Measured with immunoSEQ multiplex PCR; TCRdb has only the in-frame clones, and not every one. The data contain about 110,000 clones, less than 95% of them singletons. This sample comprised peripheral blood, obtained on day 0 of AZD1222 vaccination. The receptors here all came from an adult in good health. Each CDR3 is given with its conserved first and last residue. Fields, in order: J gene, V gene, CDR3 protein.

>TRBJ2-7|TRBV28
CASKTGTGGASYEQYF
>TRBJ1-2|TRBV28
CASSFGSDGYTF
>TRBJ2-6|TRBV28
CASTDITGSGANVLTF
>TRBJ2-3|TRBV9
CASSVGQRGYTDTQYF
>TRBJ1-6|TRBV2
CASRGRAGNSPLHF
>TRBJ1-1|TRBV5-1
CASSLGGDTEAFF
>TRBJ1-6|TRBV5-6
CASSLVSTPLHF
>TRBJ1-1|TRBV21-1
CASSKGQGDTEAFF
>TRBJ1-1|TRBV9
CASSVEETLNEAFF
>TRBJ2-1|TRBV9
CASSPTGSYNEQFF
>TRBJ2-5|TRBV7-9
CASSFETGFQETQYF
>TRBJ1-1|TRBV6-4
CASRGPGLNTEAFF
>TRBJ1-6|TRBV11-2
CASSLDPRGLNSPLHF
>TRBJ1-3|TRBV12-3/TRBV12-4
CASNQIRRHTIYF
>TRBJ2-4|TRBV18
CASSMGLNIQYF
>TRBJ1-5|TRBV9
CASSVGGNSNQPQHF
>TRBJ2-1|TRBV27
CASSLWGQKQFF
>TRBJ1-5|TRBV13
CASSYSNQPQHF
>TRBJ1-1|TRBV28
CASSSLLGYGAFF
>TRBJ1-5|TRBV19
CASTIRGAHQPQHF
>TRBJ1-1|TRBV7-9
CASSLEGLPLRAGAFF
>TRBJ1-2|TRBV27
CASAPGHSAVNGYTF
>TRBJ1-3|TRBV30
CAWSVRGGSGNTIYF
>TRBJ2-3|TRBV13
CASSRGPASTDTQYF
>TRBJ2-1|TRBV12-5
CASGSAGGYNEQFF
>TRBJ2-3|TRBV7-8
CASSPGASGGLTDTQYF
>TRBJ1-1|TRBV27
CASTPGQANTEAFF
>TRBJ1-6|TRBV6-5
CASSYGQGSSPLHF
>TRBJ2-5|TRBV5-1
CASTARGGAETQYF
>TRBJ1-1|TRBV11-3
CASSEETGWYAEAFF
>TRBJ1-3|TRBV14
CASSQVGGARNTIYF
>TRBJ1-5|TRBV5-8
CASSAQGGQQQPQHF
>TRBJ2-1|TRBV6-5
CASSLGQEYNEQFF
>TRBJ2-2|TRBV12-3/TRBV12-4
CASSLRGIGELFF
>TRBJ2-2|TRBV28
CASSFGGTFNTGELFF
>TRBJ2-7|TRBV11-1
CASSWGQGAREQYF
>TRBJ1-1|TRBV4-1
CASSQEPLGGQTEAFF
>TRBJ1-5|TRBV28
CASRPGAPRQPQHF
>TRBJ2-4|TRBV28
CASSLASGGNIQYF
>TRBJ1-4|TRBV6-5
CASSYEGEKLFF
>TRBJ2-2|TRBV10-3
CAIKLGPYTGELFF
>TRBJ2-5|TRBV5-1
CASSVSQETQYF
>TRBJ2-4|TRBV27
CASSGWENIQYF
>TRBJ1-6|TRBV3-1/TRBV3-2
CASSQESGAGNSPLHF
>TRBJ2-1|TRBV2
CASMEPGRNEQFF
>TRBJ1-1|TRBV27
CASSDPEAFF
>TRBJ1-1|TRBV4-1
CASSQSLGGTEAFF
>TRBJ2-1|TRBV27
CATSGAGTSEQFF